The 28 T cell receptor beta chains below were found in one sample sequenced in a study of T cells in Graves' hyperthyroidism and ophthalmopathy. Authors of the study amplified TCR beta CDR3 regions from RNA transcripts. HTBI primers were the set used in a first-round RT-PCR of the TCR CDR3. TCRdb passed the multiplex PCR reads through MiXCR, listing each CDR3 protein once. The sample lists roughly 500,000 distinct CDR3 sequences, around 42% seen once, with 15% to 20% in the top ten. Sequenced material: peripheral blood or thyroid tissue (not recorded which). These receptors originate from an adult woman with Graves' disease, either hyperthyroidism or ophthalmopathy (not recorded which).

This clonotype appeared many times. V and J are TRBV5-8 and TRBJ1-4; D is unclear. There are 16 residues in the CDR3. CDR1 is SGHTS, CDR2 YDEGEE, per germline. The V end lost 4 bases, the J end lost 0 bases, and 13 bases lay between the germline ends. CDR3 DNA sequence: TGTGCCAGCAGCCCCGGCCAGTCTGCAACTAATGAAAAACTGTTTTTT. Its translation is CASSPGQSATNEKLFF.

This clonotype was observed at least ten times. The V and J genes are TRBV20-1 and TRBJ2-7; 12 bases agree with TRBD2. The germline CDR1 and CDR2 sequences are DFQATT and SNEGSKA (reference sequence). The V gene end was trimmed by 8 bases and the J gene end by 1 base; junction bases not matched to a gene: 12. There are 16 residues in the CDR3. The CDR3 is CSTGTSGRRLSYEQYF. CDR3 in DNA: TGCAGTACCGGGACTAGCGGGCGGAGGCTTTCCTACGAGCAGTACTTC.

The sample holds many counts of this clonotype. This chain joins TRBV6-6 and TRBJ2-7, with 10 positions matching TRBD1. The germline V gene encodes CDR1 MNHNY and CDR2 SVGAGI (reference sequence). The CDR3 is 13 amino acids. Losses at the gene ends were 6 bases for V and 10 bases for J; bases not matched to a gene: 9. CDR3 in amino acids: CASRPGQGPPQYF. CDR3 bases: TGTGCCAGCAGGCCGGGACAGGGGCCTCCCCAGTACTTC.

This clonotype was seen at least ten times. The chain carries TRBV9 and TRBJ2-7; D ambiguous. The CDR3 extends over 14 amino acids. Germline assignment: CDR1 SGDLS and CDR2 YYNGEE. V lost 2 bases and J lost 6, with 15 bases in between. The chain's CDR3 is CASSVGTRPSEQYF. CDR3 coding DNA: TGTGCCAGCAGCGTGGGTACCCGCCCATCCGAGCAGTACTTC.

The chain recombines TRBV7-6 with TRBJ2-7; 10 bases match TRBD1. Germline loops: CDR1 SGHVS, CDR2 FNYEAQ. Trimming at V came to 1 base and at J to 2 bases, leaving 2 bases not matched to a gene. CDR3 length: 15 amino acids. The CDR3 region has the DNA TGTGCCAGCAGCTTAGGGGACAGGGGCCCCTACGAGCAGTACTTC. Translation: CASSLGDRGPYEQYF.

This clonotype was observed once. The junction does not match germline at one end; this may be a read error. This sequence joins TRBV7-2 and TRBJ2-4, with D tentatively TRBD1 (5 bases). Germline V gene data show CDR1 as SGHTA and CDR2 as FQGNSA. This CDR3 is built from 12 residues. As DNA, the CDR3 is TGCGCCAGCAGCCAAACAGGTAGCAATCAGTACTTC. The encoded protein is CASSQTGSNQYF.

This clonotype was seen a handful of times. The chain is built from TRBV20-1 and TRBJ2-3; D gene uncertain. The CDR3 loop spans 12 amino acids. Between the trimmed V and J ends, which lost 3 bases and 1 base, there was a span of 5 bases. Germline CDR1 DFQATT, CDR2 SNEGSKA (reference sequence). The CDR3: CSASGGTDTQYF. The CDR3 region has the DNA TGCAGTGCTAGTGGGGGCACAGATACGCAGTATTTT.

CDR3: CATSEVWSTDTQYF. The CDR3 nucleotides read TGTGCCACCAGTGAGGTATGGTCCACAGATACGCAGTATTTT. V is TRBV24-1 and J is TRBJ2-3; no clear D gene. Germline assignment: CDR1 KGHDR and CDR2 SFDVKD. The germline V and J ends were trimmed by 4 bases and 2 bases, with 9 bases remaining between them. This CDR3 comprises 14 residues.

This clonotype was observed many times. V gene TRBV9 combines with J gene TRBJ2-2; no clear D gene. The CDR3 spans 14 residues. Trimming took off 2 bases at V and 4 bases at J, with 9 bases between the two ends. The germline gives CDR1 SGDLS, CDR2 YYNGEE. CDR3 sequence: CASSVSDFTGELFF. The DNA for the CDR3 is TGTGCCAGCAGCGTCTCAGACTTCACCGGGGAGCTGTTTTTT.

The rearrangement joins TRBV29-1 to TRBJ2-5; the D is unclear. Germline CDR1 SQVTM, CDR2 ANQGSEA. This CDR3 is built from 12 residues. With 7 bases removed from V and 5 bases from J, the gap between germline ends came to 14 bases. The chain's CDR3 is CSALGIGETQYF. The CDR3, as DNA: TGCAGCGCTCTGGGGATCGGGGAGACCCAGTACTTC. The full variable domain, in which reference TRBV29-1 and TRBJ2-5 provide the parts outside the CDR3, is SAVISQKPSRDICQRGTSLTIQCQVDSQVTMMFWYRQQPGQSLTLIATANQGSEATYESGFVIDKFPISRPNLTFSTLTVSNMSPEDSSIYLCSALGIGETQYFGPGTRLLVL.

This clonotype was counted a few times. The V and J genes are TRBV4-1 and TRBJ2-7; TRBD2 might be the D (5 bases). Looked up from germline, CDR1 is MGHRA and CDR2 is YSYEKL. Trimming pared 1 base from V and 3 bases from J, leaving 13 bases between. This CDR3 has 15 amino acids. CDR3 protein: CASSQGRTGIYEQYF. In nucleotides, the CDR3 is TGCGCCAGCAGCCAAGGGAGGACGGGAATCTACGAGCAGTACTTC.

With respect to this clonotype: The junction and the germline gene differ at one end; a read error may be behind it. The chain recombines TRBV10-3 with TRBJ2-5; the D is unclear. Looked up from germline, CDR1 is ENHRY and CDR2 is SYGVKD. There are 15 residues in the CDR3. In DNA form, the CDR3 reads TGTGCCATCAGTGTCCTCATTTTGCCACAAGGGACCCAGTACTTC. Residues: CAISVLILPQGTQYF.

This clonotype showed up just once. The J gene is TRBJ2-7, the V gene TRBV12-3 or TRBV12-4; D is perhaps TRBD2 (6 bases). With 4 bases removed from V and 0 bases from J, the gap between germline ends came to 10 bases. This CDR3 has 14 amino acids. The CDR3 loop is CASSWPGVSYEQYF. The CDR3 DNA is TGTGCCAGCAGTTGGCCGGGGGTCTCCTACGAGCAGTACTTC.

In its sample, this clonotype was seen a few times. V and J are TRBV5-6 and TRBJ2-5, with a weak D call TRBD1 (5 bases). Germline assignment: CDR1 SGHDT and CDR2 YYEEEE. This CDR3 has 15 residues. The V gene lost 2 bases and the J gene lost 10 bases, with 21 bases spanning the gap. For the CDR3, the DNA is TGTGCCAGCAGCTTAGGACACCGCAGTTGGGTTGGCCAGTACTTC. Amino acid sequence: CASSLGHRSWVGQYF.

The CDR3 reads CASSWTAFSGANVLTF. As DNA, the CDR3 is TGTGCCAGTAGTTGGACCGCATTCTCTGGGGCCAACGTCCTGACTTTC. The rearrangement joins TRBV19 to TRBJ2-6, with D hard to call. In germline, CDR1 is LNHDA, CDR2 SQIVND (reference sequence). The CDR3 runs to 16 residues. V gave up 5 bases and J gave up 0 bases, with 11 bases separating them.

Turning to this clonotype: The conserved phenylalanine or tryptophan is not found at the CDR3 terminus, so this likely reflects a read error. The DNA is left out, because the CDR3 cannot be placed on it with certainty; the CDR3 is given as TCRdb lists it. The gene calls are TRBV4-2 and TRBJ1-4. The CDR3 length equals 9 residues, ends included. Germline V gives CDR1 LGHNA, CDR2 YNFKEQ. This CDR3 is CASSQRAVD.

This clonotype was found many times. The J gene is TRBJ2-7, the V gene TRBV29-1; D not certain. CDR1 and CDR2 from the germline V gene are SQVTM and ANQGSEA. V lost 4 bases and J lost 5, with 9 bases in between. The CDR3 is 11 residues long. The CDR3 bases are TGCAGCGTTGGGGTTGTGGACGAGCAGTACTTC. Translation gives CSVGVVDEQYF.

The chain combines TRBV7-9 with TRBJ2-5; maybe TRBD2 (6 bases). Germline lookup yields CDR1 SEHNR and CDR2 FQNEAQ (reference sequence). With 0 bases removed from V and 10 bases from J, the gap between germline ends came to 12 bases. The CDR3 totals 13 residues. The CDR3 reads CASSLAAEGYQYF. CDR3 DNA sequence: TGTGCCAGCAGCTTAGCAGCGGAGGGGTACCAGTACTTC.

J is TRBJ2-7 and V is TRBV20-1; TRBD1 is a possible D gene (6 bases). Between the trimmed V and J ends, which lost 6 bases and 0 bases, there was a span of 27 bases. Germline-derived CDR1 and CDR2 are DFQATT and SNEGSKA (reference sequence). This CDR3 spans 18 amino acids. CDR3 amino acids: CSARPVGADRSRSYEQYF. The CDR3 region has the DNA TGCAGTGCCAGGCCCGTGGGGGCTGACAGGTCCCGCTCCTACGAGCAGTACTTC.

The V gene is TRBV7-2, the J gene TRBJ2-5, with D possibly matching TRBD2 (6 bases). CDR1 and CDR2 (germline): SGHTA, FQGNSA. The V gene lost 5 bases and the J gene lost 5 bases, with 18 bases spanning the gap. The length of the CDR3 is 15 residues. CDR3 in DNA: TGTGCCAGCAGCCCCCCTAGTCGGGGGTTGGAGACCCAGTACTTC. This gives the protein CASSPPSRGLETQYF.

This CDR3 reads CATSREGGIRKTQYF. The CDR3 DNA is TGTGCCACCAGCAGAGAAGGTGGGATAAGGAAGACCCAGTACTTC. The gene calls are TRBV15 and TRBJ2-5; D not resolved. Per the germline V gene, CDR1 is LNHNV and CDR2 is YYDKDF (reference sequence). The CDR3 runs 15 residues. The V end was cut by 0 bases, the J end by 6 bases, with 14 bases between.

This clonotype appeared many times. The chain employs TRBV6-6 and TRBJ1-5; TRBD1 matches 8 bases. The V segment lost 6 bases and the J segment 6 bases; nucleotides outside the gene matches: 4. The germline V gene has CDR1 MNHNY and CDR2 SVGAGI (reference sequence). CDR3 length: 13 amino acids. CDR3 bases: TGTGCCAGCAGCCGGGACAGGACTCAGCCCCAGCATTTT. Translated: CASSRDRTQPQHF.

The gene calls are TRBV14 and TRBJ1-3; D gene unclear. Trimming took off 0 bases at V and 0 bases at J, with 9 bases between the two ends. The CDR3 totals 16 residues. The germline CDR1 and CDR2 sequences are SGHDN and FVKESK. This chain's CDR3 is CASSQDNTGSGNTIYF. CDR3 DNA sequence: TGTGCCAGCAGCCAAGATAATACGGGCTCTGGAAACACCATATATTTT.

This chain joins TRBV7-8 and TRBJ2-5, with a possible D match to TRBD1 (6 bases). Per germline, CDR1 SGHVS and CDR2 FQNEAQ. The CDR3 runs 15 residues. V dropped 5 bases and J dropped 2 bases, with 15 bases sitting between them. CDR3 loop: CASSRYGQPQETQYF. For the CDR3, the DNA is TGTGCCAGCAGCCGCTACGGACAGCCACAAGAGACCCAGTACTTC.

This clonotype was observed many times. CDR3 in DNA: TGTGCCAGCAGGAAACCGGGACAGGAGAACTATGGCTACACCTTC. It specifies CASRKPGQENYGYTF. The chain has TRBV12-3 or TRBV12-4 and TRBJ1-2, with 8 bases identical to TRBD1. V was pared by 6 bases and J by 2 bases, with 8 bases of the junction left unmatched. There are 15 residues in the CDR3.

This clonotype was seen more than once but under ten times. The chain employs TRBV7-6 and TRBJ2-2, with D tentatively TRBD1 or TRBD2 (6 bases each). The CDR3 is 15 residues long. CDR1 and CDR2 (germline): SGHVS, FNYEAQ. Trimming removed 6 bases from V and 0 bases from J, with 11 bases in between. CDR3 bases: TGTGCCAGCAGTCCCGGGGGCGCGAACACCGGGGAGCTGTTTTTT. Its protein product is CASSPGGANTGELFF. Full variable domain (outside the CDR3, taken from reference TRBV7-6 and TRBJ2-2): GAGVSQSPRYKVTKRGQDVALRCDPISGHVSLYWYRQALGQGPEFLTYFNYEAQQDKSGLPNDRFSAERPEGSISTLTIQRTEQRDSAMYRCASSPGGANTGELFFGEGSRLTVL.

The CDR3 bases are TGCGCCAGCAGCTCCTCGGGGGCAGGGCAGTACGAGCAGTACTTC. Its translation is CASSSSGAGQYEQYF. This chain joins TRBV5-1 and TRBJ2-7; D assignment may be TRBD1 or TRBD2 (6 bases each). Per germline, CDR1 SGHRS and CDR2 YFSETQ. V lost 3 bases and J lost 4, with 17 bases in between. This CDR3 is built from 15 residues.

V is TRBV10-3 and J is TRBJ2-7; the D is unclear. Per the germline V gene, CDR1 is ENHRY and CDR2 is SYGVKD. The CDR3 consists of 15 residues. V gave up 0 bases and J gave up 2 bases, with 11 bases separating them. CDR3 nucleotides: TGTGCCATCAGTGAGTCGACTGGCATAACCTACGAGCAGTACTTC. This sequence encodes CAISESTGITYEQYF.